This TCR beta chain was recorded in a study of T cell repertoires in cytomegalovirus infection. About the research overall: Indications came from public TCR beta signatures; they pointed to CMV infection and to a matching HLA type.

This clonotype has a handful of counts. Its matching antigen is unknown. TCRdb re-analysed the reads in MiXCR, keeping a single row per CDR3 protein. The repertoire holds about 310,000 distinct CDR3 sequences, with 20% to 25% as singletons. This CDR3 region has 18 residues. J was trimmed by 0 bases and V by 3 bases; bases with no gene match: 14. The germline V gene has CDR1 ENHRY and CDR2 SYGVKD. Sequences were derived from cultured PBMCs, sampled from culture after CMV antigen stimulation. The receptor's source is a human donor in good health (CMV status not recorded). Some clones in this sample may be carry-over from other donors' samples. The V and J genes are TRBV10-3 and TRBJ2-7; the match to TRBD2 covers 7 bases. In DNA, the CDR3 is TGTGCCATCAGTGATCGAACCTCAGCGGGAAGGATCTCCTACGAGCAGTACGTC. This sequence encodes CAISDRTSAGRISYEQYV.